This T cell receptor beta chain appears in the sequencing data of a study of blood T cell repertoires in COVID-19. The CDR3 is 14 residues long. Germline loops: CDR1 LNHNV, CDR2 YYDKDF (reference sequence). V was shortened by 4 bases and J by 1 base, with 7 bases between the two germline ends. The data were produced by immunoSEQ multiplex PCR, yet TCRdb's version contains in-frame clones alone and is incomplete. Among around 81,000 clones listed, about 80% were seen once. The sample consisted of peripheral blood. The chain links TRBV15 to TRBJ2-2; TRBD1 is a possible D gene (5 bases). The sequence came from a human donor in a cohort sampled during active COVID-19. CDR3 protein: CATSIDRNTGELFF. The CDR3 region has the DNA TGTGCCACCAGCATCGACAGGAACACCGGGGAGCTGTTTTTT.